Shown below are 19 T cell receptor beta chains from a single sample sequenced in a study of Tregs in tolerant kidney transplant recipients. Clones were sequenced by immunoSEQ multiplex PCR, and TCRdb holds only the in-frame ones, with some missing. The sample yields roughly 66,000 clones, 80% to 95% seen once. Sequences were derived from CD8+ T cells from blood, sampled before the transplant. The receptors come from a human donor who received a combined kidney and bone marrow transplant.

This clone was detected only a few times. The chain recombines TRBV2 with TRBJ1-3; tentative D call: TRBD1 (5 bases). The CDR3 runs to 15 residues. The germline V gene has CDR1 SNHLY and CDR2 FYNNEI. V dropped 3 bases and J dropped 2 bases, with 11 bases sitting between them. The CDR3 sequence: CASSDGGDAGNTIYF. CDR3 in DNA: TGTGCCAGCAGTGATGGGGGGGACGCTGGAAACACCATATATTTT.

In its sample, this clone was seen a few times. The chain links TRBV10-3 to TRBJ1-5; 8 nucleotides line up with TRBD1. Germline V gene sequence: CDR1 ENHRY, CDR2 SYGVKD. V lost 4 bases and J lost 6; bases outside the gene matches: 5. The CDR3 is 14 residues long. As DNA, the CDR3 is TGTGCCATCAGTGGTGACAGGGGTAGTCAGCCCCAGCATTTT. Translation gives CAISGDRGSQPQHF.

The CDR3 loop is CASSSTGTGPNEQFF. The CDR3, as DNA: TGTGCCAGCAGCTCAACCGGGACAGGACCCAATGAGCAGTTCTTC. The chain uses TRBV7-8 and TRBJ2-1; 8 bases are a match to TRBD1. The trim removed 4 bases at V and 6 bases at J, leaving 8 bases unmatched. CDR1 SGHVS and CDR2 FQNEAQ come from the germline V gene. The CDR3 sequence is 15 residues long.

The chain joins TRBV19 to TRBJ2-3; D might be TRBD2 (5 bases). This CDR3 has 15 residues. V was cut by 3 bases and J by 4 bases, with 14 bases left in between. Germline V lookup: CDR1 LNHDA, CDR2 SQIVND (reference sequence). CDR3 protein: CASSMLASSADTQYF. DNA of the CDR3: TGTGCCAGTAGTATGCTAGCTTCATCAGCAGATACGCAGTATTTT.

As for this clone: This CDR3 is also generated by other DNA sequences in the sample. The gene calls are TRBV19 and TRBJ1-6, with TRBD1 matching over 7 bases. In germline, CDR1 is LNHDA, CDR2 SQIVND (reference sequence). The CDR3 sequence is 15 residues long. V lost 5 bases and J lost 7; bases outside the gene matches: 8. Here the CDR3 DNA reads TGTGCCAGTAGTCCTCTCGGGACAGCAAATTCACCCCTCCACTTT. It is translated as CASSPLGTANSPLHF.

V gene TRBV18 combines with J gene TRBJ2-7; TRBD1 matches at 7 bases. The CDR3 consists of 15 residues. Germline V gene sequence: CDR1 KGHSH, CDR2 LQKENI. V was pared by 5 bases and J by 0 bases, with 7 bases of the junction left unmatched. The CDR3: CASSKTGAHSYEQYF. CDR3 nucleotides: TGTGCCAGCTCAAAAACAGGGGCCCACTCCTACGAGCAGTACTTC.

Comments on this clone: One end of the junction is discordant with germline, which a read error may explain. The chain recombines TRBV9 with TRBJ1-2; perhaps TRBD1 as D (5 bases). Looked up from germline, CDR1 is SGDLS and CDR2 is YYNGEE. This CDR3 comprises 13 residues. CDR3 DNA: TGTGCCAGCAACTCTCCCGGTTTCTGGGGCTACGCCTTC. Its protein product is CASNSPGFWGYAF.

The V and J genes are TRBV4-1 and TRBJ1-2; 9 bases agree with TRBD1. CDR3 length: 16 residues. Trimming cost V 4 bases and J 5 bases; bases outside gene matches: 11. Per germline, CDR1 MGHRA and CDR2 YSYEKL. DNA of the CDR3: TGCGCCAGCAGCCTTAATTCGAGGACAGGGGTTTATGGCTACACCTTC. This codes for CASSLNSRTGVYGYTF.

This clone appeared a single time. The gene calls are TRBV13 and TRBJ2-7; 15 nucleotides line up with TRBD2. J was trimmed by 4 bases and V by 4 bases; bases with no gene match: 5. The CDR3 extends over 16 amino acids. Germline assignment: CDR1 PRHDT and CDR2 FYEKMQ (reference sequence). The CDR3 is CASSSGLAGGHYEQYF. Here the CDR3 DNA reads TGTGCCAGCAGCTCGGGACTAGCGGGGGGACATTACGAGCAGTACTTC.

The gene calls are TRBV4-3 and TRBJ2-7; 8 bases match TRBD2. Trimming at V came to 1 base and at J to 0 bases, leaving 2 bases not matched to a gene. Germline loops: CDR1 LGHNA, CDR2 YSLEER. The CDR3 length is 15 residues. The CDR3 coding sequence is TGCGCCAGCAGCCAAGGACTAGCGCACTCCTACGAGCAGTACTTC. It encodes CASSQGLAHSYEQYF.

The chain recombines TRBV5-4 with TRBJ1-1; D perhaps matches TRBD1 (5 bases). Germline assignment: CDR1 SGHNT and CDR2 YYREEE (reference sequence). V lost 4 bases to trimming and J lost 2 bases, with 15 bases between them. The CDR3 covers 15 residues. The CDR3 DNA sequence: TGTGCCAGCAGCCTAGCGGGGCGTCGAAACACTGAAGCTTTCTTT. It encodes CASSLAGRRNTEAFF.

The chain uses TRBV15 and TRBJ2-1; 11 positions agree with TRBD2. This CDR3 comprises 14 residues. In germline, CDR1 is LNHNV, CDR2 YYDKDF (reference sequence). V dropped 6 bases and J dropped 4; count of bases not matched to a gene: 2. CDR3 sequence (DNA): TGTGCCACCAGGGGGACTAGCGGATACAATGAGCAGTTCTTC. This encodes CATRGTSGYNEQFF.

The rearrangement links TRBV4-3 to TRBJ2-7; 14 bases agree with TRBD2. The germline gives CDR1 LGHNA, CDR2 YSLEER. The CDR3 is 15 residues long. V shed 4 bases and J 7 bases; nucleotides not matched to a gene: 6. DNA for the CDR3: TGCGCCAGCAGCCTGACTAGCGGGAGGGCTCAAGAGCAGTACTTC. The encoded protein is CASSLTSGRAQEQYF.

The chain has TRBV30 and TRBJ2-3; the D gene is possibly TRBD1 (6 bases). The CDR3 has 14 amino acids. Germline CDR1 reads GTSNPN; CDR2 reads SVGIG (reference sequence). V gave up 4 bases and J gave up 3 bases, with 14 bases separating them. CDR3 region: CAWNGDISTDTQYF. CDR3 coding DNA: TGTGCCTGGAACGGGGACATTTCGACAGATACGCAGTATTTT.

V usage is TRBV2 and J usage is TRBJ1-2; TRBD1 agrees at 7 bases. The CDR3 has 16 amino acids. CDR1 and CDR2 from the germline V gene are SNHLY and FYNNEI. V lost 6 bases to trimming and J lost 5 bases; unmatched junction nucleotides: 15. CDR3: CASSRTSRDSRYGYTF. The CDR3 nucleotides are TGTGCCAGCAGCCGAACCAGCCGGGACAGCAGATATGGCTACACCTTC.

The rearrangement links TRBV4-3 to TRBJ2-6, with D possibly being TRBD1 (6 bases). The CDR3 contains 16 residues. V lost 1 base, J lost 1 base, and 8 bases lay in between. Per the germline V gene, CDR1 is LGHNA and CDR2 is YSLEER. The CDR3 reads CASSQVQGSGANVLTF. The DNA of the CDR3 is TGCGCCAGCAGCCAAGTACAGGGATCTGGGGCCAACGTCCTGACTTTC.

This chain links TRBV11-3 with TRBJ2-1; D is unclear. Germline CDR1 is SGHNT and CDR2 is YENEEA. This CDR3 is 14 amino acids long. The V gene lost 1 base and the J gene lost 9 bases, with 13 bases spanning the gap. The CDR3 nucleotides are TGTGCCAGCAGCTTAGTCGAGAAGTTCGGTGAGCAGTTCTTC. Protein sequence: CASSLVEKFGEQFF.

The gene calls are TRBV11-1 and TRBJ2-5; TRBD2 might be the D (5 bases). CDR3 size: 13 residues. Trimming shortened V by 5 bases and J by 5 bases, and 12 bases separated the two germline ends. Germline CDR1 and CDR2: SGHAT and FQDESV (reference sequence). CDR3 DNA sequence: TGTGCCAGCAGCATTGCGGGTACTGAGACCCAGTACTTC. This gives the protein CASSIAGTETQYF.

V and J are TRBV7-8 and TRBJ2-7; 8 bases agree with TRBD1. Germline V gene lookup returns CDR1 SGHVS and CDR2 FQNEAQ. CDR3 length: 15 residues. The ends lost 1 base at V and 3 bases at J; junction bases unmatched: 5. The DNA of the CDR3 is TGTGCCAGCAGCTTAGACGGACAGGGTGGCTACGAGCAGTACTTC. This translates into CASSLDGQGGYEQYF. The variable domain in full, completed from reference TRBV7-8 and TRBJ2-7, reads GAGVSQSPRYKVAKRGQDVALRCDPISGHVSLFWYQQALGQGPEFLTYFQNEAQLDKSGLPSDRFFAERPEGSVSTLKIQRTQQEDSAVYLCASSLDGQGGYEQYFGPGTRLTVT.